The 3 T cell receptor beta chains below all came from one sample that was sequenced in a study of a mutant IDH1 vaccine in newly diagnosed glioma. TCRdb keeps only in-frame clones here, not all; method: immunoSEQ multiplex PCR. Of under 45,000 clones listed, less than 85% are singletons. These receptors' targets are unknown. The time point denotes: week 47, end of study. Each dose delivered 300 ug of mutant IDH1 20-mer peptide subcutaneously with imiquimod. The sample was PBMCs, taken from a glioma patient whose treatment included an IDH1 peptide vaccine. These receptors were obtained from a man between 18 and 35 years old with glioma. Some clones in this sample may be carry-over from other donors' samples.

V usage is TRBV7-6 and J usage is TRBJ1-1; D unclear. Deletions cut 5 bases from V and 6 bases from J, with 16 bases between. The CDR3 length is 14 residues. Germline loops: CDR1 SGHVS, CDR2 FNYEAQ. The CDR3, as DNA: TGTGCCAGCAGCCATCCCTGGATGTCCTCTGAAGCTTTCTTT. Amino acids: CASSHPWMSSEAFF.

The V and J genes are TRBV10-3 and TRBJ1-2; perhaps TRBD1 as D (5 bases). Germline assignment: CDR1 ENHRY and CDR2 SYGVKD. V lost 5 bases to trimming and J lost 4 bases, with 14 bases between them. The CDR3 length is 14 residues. The CDR3 spells CAISPTVRGYGYTF. The CDR3 nucleotides read TGTGCCATCAGTCCGACAGTAAGGGGCTATGGCTACACCTTC.

This sequence joins TRBV6-6 and TRBJ2-2, with TRBD1 matching 9 bases. This CDR3 has 15 amino acids. The V gene end was trimmed by 2 bases and the J gene end by 5 bases; junction bases not matched to a gene: 3. Germline values: CDR1 MNHNY, CDR2 SVGAGI (reference sequence). In nucleotides, the CDR3 is TGTGCCAGCAGTTACGGGACAGGGAGGACCGGGGAGCTGTTTTTT. It is translated as CASSYGTGRTGELFF.